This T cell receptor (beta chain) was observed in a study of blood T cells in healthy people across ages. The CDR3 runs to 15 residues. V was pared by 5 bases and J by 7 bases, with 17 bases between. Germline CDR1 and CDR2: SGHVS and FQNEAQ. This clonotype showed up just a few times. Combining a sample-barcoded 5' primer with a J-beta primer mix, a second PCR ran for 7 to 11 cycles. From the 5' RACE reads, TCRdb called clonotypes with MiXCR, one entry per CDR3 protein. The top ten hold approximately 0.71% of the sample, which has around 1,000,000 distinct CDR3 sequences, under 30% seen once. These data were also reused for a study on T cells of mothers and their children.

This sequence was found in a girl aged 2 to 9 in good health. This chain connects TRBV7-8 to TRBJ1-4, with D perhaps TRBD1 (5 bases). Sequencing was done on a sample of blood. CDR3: CASSLNVGEGEKLFF. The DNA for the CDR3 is TGTGCCAGCAGCCTAAACGTGGGGGAGGGTGAAAAACTGTTTTTT.